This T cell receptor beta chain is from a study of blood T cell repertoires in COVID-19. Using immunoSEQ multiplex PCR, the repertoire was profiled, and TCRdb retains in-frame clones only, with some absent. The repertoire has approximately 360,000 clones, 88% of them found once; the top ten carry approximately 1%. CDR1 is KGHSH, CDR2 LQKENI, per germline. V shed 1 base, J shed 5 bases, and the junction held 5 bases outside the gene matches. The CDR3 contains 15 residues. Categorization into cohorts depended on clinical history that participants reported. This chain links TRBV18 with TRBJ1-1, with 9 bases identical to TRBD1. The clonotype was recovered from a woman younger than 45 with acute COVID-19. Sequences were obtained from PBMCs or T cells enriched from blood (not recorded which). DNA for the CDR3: TGTGCCAGCTCACCACAAAAAGGACAGGGGACTGAAGCTTTCTTT. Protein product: CASSPQKGQGTEAFF.